This entry lists 3 T cell receptor beta chains sequenced from one sample in a study of shared clonotypes between healthy human individuals. Naive CD8 cells lacked CD45RO and underwent positive selection for CCR7, leaving out terminally differentiated effector memory CD45RA+ cells. Some clones are missing from TCRdb's copy, which holds only in-frame ones; the method was immunoSEQ multiplex PCR. The table records under 850,000 clones, nearly 95% of them present only once. The sequenced sample was naive CD8+ T cells sorted from blood. The receptors come from a young man in good health.

The chain recombines TRBV7-9 with TRBJ2-2; 8 positions agree with TRBD2. The ends lost 4 bases at V and 0 bases at J; junction bases unmatched: 4. Germline CDR1 is SEHNR and CDR2 is FQNEAQ (reference sequence). This CDR3 comprises 16 residues. The CDR3 nucleotides read TGTGCCAGCAGCTCAAAGACTAGCGCGAACACCGGGGAGCTGTTTTTT. It yields the protein CASSSKTSANTGELFF. Full variable domain (missing parts from reference TRBV7-9 and TRBJ2-2): DTGVSQNPRHKITKRGQNVTFRCDPISEHNRLYWYRQTLGQGPEFLTYFQNEAQLEKSRLLSDRFSAERPKGSFSTLEIQRTEQGDSAMYLCASSSKTSANTGELFFGEGSRLTVL.

The chain links TRBV9 to TRBJ2-1; the match to TRBD2 covers 10 bases. Unmatched junction bases numbered 13, after V lost 4 bases and J lost 9 bases. CDR1 SGDLS and CDR2 YYNGEE come from the germline V gene. The CDR3 runs to 16 residues. The CDR3 spells CASSPIAGGLQGEQFF. In nucleotides, the CDR3 is TGTGCCAGCAGCCCAATAGCGGGAGGACTTCAGGGTGAGCAGTTCTTC.

J is TRBJ2-1 and V is TRBV9; 8 bases map to TRBD1. V lost 4 bases, J lost 7 bases, and 13 bases stayed unmatched. CDR3 length equals 16 residues. The germline CDR1 and CDR2 sequences are SGDLS and YYNGEE. DNA of the CDR3: TGTGCCAGCAGCACCCGATCCGGGACAGGTGAAAATGAGCAGTTCTTC. Protein product: CASSTRSGTGENEQFF.